This entry is about one T cell receptor beta chain. This record belongs to a study of shared clonotypes between healthy human individuals. Germline assignment: CDR1 MNHEY and CDR2 SMNVEV (reference sequence). CDR3 length: 13 amino acids. This table comes from immunoSEQ multiplex PCR, and its TCRdb copy is limited to in-frame clones, with some not included. The repertoire consists of under 750,000 clones, with 55% to 80% occurring once and the leading ten covering under 2%. Sequenced material: memory CD4+ T cells sorted from blood. The sample's subset: CD45RA-negative fraction. This rearrangement joins TRBV27 to TRBJ2-5; no firm D call. The J call may be in error: the DNA end matches TRBJ2-7 better. The TCR was taken from a woman aged 25 to 39 in good health. In nucleotides, the CDR3 is TGTGCCAGCATGGGTGGGAACTCCTACGAGCAGTACTTC. This codes for CASMGGNSYEQYF.